Presented here are 2 T cell receptor beta chains from one specimen sequenced in a study of cytomegalovirus exposure and HLA in healthy donors (dated by TCRdb to about 2017). The method behind the library was the immunoSEQ multiplex PCR assay. For the multiplex PCR, a mixture combining 60 forward primers for TCR Vbeta segments and 13 reverse primers for TCR Jbeta segments was used. TCRdb provides this immuneACCESS table in a form limited to in-frame rearrangements. Some clones are lacking; in checked studies, under half of them reflect an unresolved V gene, and why the rest are absent is not known. Across this sample there are around 67,000 clones, with roughly 74% seen only once. The ten top clones hold 7.8% of the sample. Sequences were obtained from PBMCs. These receptors originate from a man aged 18 to 35 in good health and CMV-seropositive.

V and J are TRBV19 and TRBJ2-3, with 8 bases aligning to TRBD2. Germline V CDR1 and CDR2: LNHDA, SQIVND (reference sequence). CDR3 size: 13 residues. Germline trimming cut 9 bases from V and 8 bases from J; bases unmatched to any gene: 10. The CDR3 sequence: CASGGGISRTQYF. CDR3 nucleotides: TGTGCCAGCGGGGGGGGTATATCCCGTACGCAGTATTTT.

J is TRBJ2-6 and V is TRBV6-4; D is unresolved. The germline V gene encodes CDR1 MRHNA and CDR2 SNTAGT. This CDR3 has 15 amino acids. The ends were cut back, 0 bases at V and 1 base at J, with 4 bases in the middle. This CDR3 is CASSDSISGANVLTF. CDR3 bases: TGTGCCAGCAGTGACTCTATATCTGGGGCCAACGTCCTGACTTTC.